This T cell receptor (beta chain) was sequenced during a study of blood T cell repertoires in COVID-19. Study context: Samples taken during acute and convalescent COVID-19 were collected in the United States, Italy and Spain. PBMCs, B-cell-depleted T cells, or T cells provided the cDNA or gDNA that made up the material.

Study processing details: For nucleated cells, counts were estimated from reference gene primer amplification. Clones were sequenced by immunoSEQ multiplex PCR, and TCRdb holds only the in-frame ones, with some missing. V and J calls and clone size follow that table, whereas D and trimming were derived from the DNA. This table has roughly 250,000 clones, about 80% appearing once. The CDR3 spans 17 residues. V was shortened by 0 bases and J by 3 bases, with 15 bases between the two germline ends. Germline V lookup: CDR1 SEHNR, CDR2 FQNEAQ (reference sequence). What was sequenced was peripheral blood. This receptor was obtained from a woman older than 75 with acute or convalescent COVID-19. V is TRBV7-9 and J is TRBJ2-1, with D possibly being TRBD1 (5 bases). The CDR3 DNA reads as TGTGCCAGCAGCTTAGCGGGGCGGCCTCTAAACTACAATGAGCAGTTCTTC. Residues: CASSLAGRPLNYNEQFF.